The source of this T cell receptor beta chain is a study of long-term antiretroviral therapy in people with HIV. Samples were assayed with immunoSEQ v3.0 at survey level. Some clones are missing from TCRdb's copy, which holds only in-frame ones; the method was immunoSEQ multiplex PCR. Here the sample spans over 35,000 clones, less than 85% being singletons. This CDR3 is 14 amino acids long. Per germline, CDR1 SEHNR and CDR2 FQNEAQ (reference sequence). The junction had 8 bases not matched to a gene; V was cut back by 5 bases and J by 9 bases. This clone has just a few counts. Its antigen is currently unknown. Participants who had HIV were, without exception, treated in the United States. Whole-study findings and limits: Although diversity increased after ART, it remained lower than in transplant donor controls. Specimen acquisition occurred between the mid-2000s and the late 2010s, potentially under older ART regimens.

The sample consisted of unsorted PBMCs, taken 3.4 years after starting antiretroviral therapy. The source is a man aged 30 to 39 with HIV. This rearrangement joins TRBV7-9 to TRBJ2-7; 12 bases agree with TRBD2. The DNA of the CDR3 is TGTGCCAGCAGCACGACTAGCGGGAGCGGCGCGCAGTACTTC. Protein product: CASSTTSGSGAQYF.